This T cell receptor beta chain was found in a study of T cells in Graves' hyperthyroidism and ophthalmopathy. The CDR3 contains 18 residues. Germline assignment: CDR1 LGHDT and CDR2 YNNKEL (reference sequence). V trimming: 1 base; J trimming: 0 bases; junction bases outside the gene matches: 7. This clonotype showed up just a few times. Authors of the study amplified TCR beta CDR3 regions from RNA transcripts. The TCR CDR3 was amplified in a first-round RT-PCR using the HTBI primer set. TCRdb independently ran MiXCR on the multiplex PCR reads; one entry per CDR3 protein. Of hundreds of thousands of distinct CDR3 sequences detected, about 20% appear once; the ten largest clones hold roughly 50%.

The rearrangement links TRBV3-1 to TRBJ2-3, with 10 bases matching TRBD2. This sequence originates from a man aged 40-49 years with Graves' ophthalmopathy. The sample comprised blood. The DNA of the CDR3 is TGTGCCAGCAGCCAAGGGCTAGCGGGAGTTCGAAGCACAGATACGCAGTATTTT. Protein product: CASSQGLAGVRSTDTQYF.